The clone carrying this TCR beta chain was counted only a few times. No antigen is known for it. The data were obtained in a study of blood T cells in healthy people across ages. Points from the study as a whole: Long-lived donors carried more naive CD4+ cells and greater diversity than aged donors.

Primers used in a second PCR of roughly 7 to 12 cycles were a sample-barcoded 5' primer and a J-beta primer mix. Each of the samples gave a minimum of 3 million paired-end reads that contained CDR3. TCRdb re-called the 5' RACE reads through MiXCR, storing one row per CDR3 protein. The sample carries 760,000 or so distinct CDR3 sequences, 20% to 30% recorded once. V was pared by 6 bases and J by 2 bases, with 12 bases between. Germline V gene data show CDR1 as ENHRY and CDR2 as SYGVKD. The CDR3 contains 14 residues. These data were also filed under a second study, of T cells of mothers and their children. As that study records: Reads recorded for TCR beta CDR3 numbered over 9 million per mother and some 2.7 million per child.

The sample was blood. This receptor was obtained from a boy aged 5-17 years in good health. The chain is built from TRBV10-3 and TRBJ2-3, with D possibly TRBD2 on 6 matching bases. CDR3 sequence reads: CAISRDSPTDTQYF. For the CDR3, the DNA is TGTGCCATCAGCCGGGACTCCCCCACAGATACGCAGTATTTT.